What follows are 20 T cell receptor beta chains derived from one specimen sequenced in a study of cytomegalovirus exposure and HLA in healthy donors. Use of 60 Vbeta and 13 Jbeta primers characterized the PCR. Profiled with immunoSEQ multiplex PCR; TCRdb holds only in-frame clones, not every one. In the table there are about 110,000 clones, about four fifths of which are singletons. Specimen: PBMCs. Every receptor here comes from a man younger than 45 in good health and CMV-seronegative.

The V call is TRBV7-7, the J call TRBJ2-5, with TRBD2 matching 7 bases. Trimming removed 0 bases from V and 2 bases from J; junction bases left unmatched: 3. There are 15 residues in the CDR3. Germline V gene lookup returns CDR1 SSHAT and CDR2 FNYEAQ (reference sequence). Here the CDR3 reads CASSLAAGRQETQYF. The CDR3 DNA reads as TGTGCCAGCAGCTTAGCAGCGGGGAGGCAAGAGACCCAGTACTTC.

V gene TRBV15 combines with J gene TRBJ2-1; no firm D call. Looked up from germline, CDR1 is LNHNV and CDR2 is YYDKDF (reference sequence). There are 16 residues in the CDR3. The V end lost 4 bases, the J end lost 0 bases, and 13 bases lay between the germline ends. The DNA for the CDR3 is TGTGCCACCAGCATGTATCAGAAAATCTCCTACAATGAGCAGTTCTTC. It encodes CATSMYQKISYNEQFF.

J is TRBJ2-1 and V is TRBV7-8; weak D call: TRBD2 (6 bases). The germline V gene encodes CDR1 SGHVS and CDR2 FQNEAQ. This CDR3 has 17 amino acids. Trimming left V 5 bases short and J 8 bases short, with 25 bases between. The CDR3 DNA is TGTGCCAGCAGCCCCCTGATAGGGGCTAGCGCGGAGGATGAGCAGTTCTTC. Encoded protein: CASSPLIGASAEDEQFF.

The V and J genes are TRBV13 and TRBJ1-1, with a tentative D call TRBD1 (5 bases). CDR1 is PRHDT and CDR2 is FYEKMQ in the germline V gene (reference sequence). The V and J ends lost 4 bases and 5 bases respectively, with 11 bases between them. This CDR3 has 13 residues. CDR3 bases: TGTGCCAGCAGCTCCCAGGGTGGGACTGAAGCTTTCTTT. This sequence encodes CASSSQGGTEAFF.

The chain couples TRBV5-1 to TRBJ2-3; TRBD2 matches 11 bases. Germline V lookup: CDR1 SGHRS, CDR2 YFSETQ. The CDR3 runs to 17 residues. J gave up 0 bases and V 4 bases, and 7 bases lay outside the gene matches. The CDR3 loop reads CASSEGLAVSSTDTQYF. The CDR3 nucleotides read TGCGCCAGCAGCGAGGGACTAGCGGTGTCTAGCACAGATACGCAGTATTTT.

The chain joins TRBV5-1 to TRBJ2-1, with 7 bases aligning to TRBD2. The V and J ends lost 1 base and 8 bases, in that order; junction bases with no gene match: 6. The CDR3 consists of 14 residues. Germline V lookup: CDR1 SGHRS, CDR2 YFSETQ. The CDR3 DNA reads TGCGCCAGCAGCTTGCAAGCGGGAAAGGATGAGCAGTTCTTC. As protein: CASSLQAGKDEQFF.

The chain has TRBV7-2 and TRBJ1-1; no clear D gene. Germline CDR1 SGHTA, CDR2 FQGNSA. The CDR3 totals 14 residues. Trimming pared 1 base from V and 3 bases from J, leaving 9 bases between. The CDR3 DNA reads as TGTGCCAGCAGCTTAGTAGGGAGAGACACTGAAGCTTTCTTT. Its protein product is CASSLVGRDTEAFF.

The V gene is TRBV19, the J gene TRBJ1-3; D is unclear. Germline assignment: CDR1 LNHDA and CDR2 SQIVND (reference sequence). The length of the CDR3 is 17 residues. V lost 1 base and J lost 0, with 13 bases in between. The CDR3 here is CASSIVVGRPSGNTIYF. The DNA of the CDR3 is TGTGCCAGTAGTATAGTAGTGGGCCGACCCTCTGGAAACACCATATATTTT.

This chain connects TRBV10-2 to TRBJ2-5; TRBD2 matches at 9 bases. The CDR3 length is 16 residues. CDR1 is WSHSY and CDR2 is SAAADI in the germline V gene. V lost 2 bases and J lost 5; bases outside the gene matches: 9. CDR3 nucleotides: TGCGCCAGCAGTGAGGTAATGGCTAGCGGGATGGAGACCCAGTACTTC. Its protein product is CASSEVMASGMETQYF.

This clone was recorded once. V usage is TRBV7-2 and J usage is TRBJ1-4; no firm D call. This CDR3 is 12 amino acids long. CDR1 is SGHTA and CDR2 is FQGNSA in the germline V gene. Trimming took 4 bases from V and 7 from J, leaving 7 bases between them. The CDR3 loop is CASSSPGEKLFF. The CDR3 DNA follows: TGTGCCAGCAGCTCCCCAGGTGAAAAACTGTTTTTT.

In its sample, this clone was seen a few times. The same CDR3 is also encoded by other DNA sequences in this sample. This chain joins TRBV6-5 and TRBJ2-7, with no clear D. Trimming removed 2 bases at V and 0 bases at J, with 8 bases between. CDR3 size: 14 residues. Germline CDR1 MNHEY, CDR2 SVGAGI. The CDR3 protein is CASSYEQSSYEQYF. The CDR3 DNA follows: TGTGCCAGCAGTTACGAACAGAGCTCCTACGAGCAGTACTTC.

This chain uses TRBV5-4 with TRBJ2-1; 12 nucleotides agree with TRBD2. CDR3 length: 15 residues. The V gene end was trimmed by 3 bases and the J gene end by 8 bases; junction bases not matched to a gene: 6. Per the germline V gene, CDR1 is SGHNT and CDR2 is YYREEE (reference sequence). CDR3 in amino acids: CASSSSSGRGDEQFF. CDR3 sequence (DNA): TGTGCCAGCAGCTCCTCTAGCGGGAGGGGAGATGAGCAGTTCTTC.

This clone was recorded a few times. The chain carries TRBV6-1 and TRBJ2-2; possible D gene TRBD1, 5 bases. CDR3 length equals 13 residues. Germline assignment: CDR1 MNHNS and CDR2 SASEGT. Deletions cut 5 bases from V and 5 bases from J, with 9 bases between. CDR3 sequence reads: CASSKRQTGELFF. The CDR3 bases are TGTGCCAGCAGTAAGAGACAGACCGGGGAGCTGTTTTTT.

The chain recombines TRBV7-9 with TRBJ2-7; D not resolved. Trimming cost V 0 bases and J 2 bases, with 11 bases left between them. Per the germline V gene, CDR1 is SEHNR and CDR2 is FQNEAQ (reference sequence). The CDR3 extends over 15 amino acids. The CDR3 DNA is TGTGCCAGCAGCTTAGCCCCGGTTCCCACCTACGAGCAGTACTTC. Protein product: CASSLAPVPTYEQYF.

The chain couples TRBV11-2 to TRBJ2-6, with 7 bases lining up with TRBD2. CDR1 and CDR2 from the germline V gene are SGHAT and FQNNGV. V trimming: 1 base; J trimming: 0 bases; junction bases outside the gene matches: 3. The CDR3 extends over 17 amino acids. CDR3 nucleotides: TGTGCCAGCAGCTTAGGGGGAGGGAACTCTGGGGCCAACGTCCTGACTTTC. Its protein is CASSLGGGNSGANVLTF.

The CDR3 DNA is TGTGCCAGCAGTTTCGCACAGGGATCCTACGAGCAGTACTTC. Its protein is CASSFAQGSYEQYF. This chain links TRBV27 with TRBJ2-7; a weak D match, TRBD1 (6 bases). CDR3 size: 14 residues. CDR1 and CDR2 (germline): MNHEY, SMNVEV (reference sequence). V lost 3 bases and J lost 1, with 10 bases in between.

This chain joins TRBV5-1 and TRBJ2-5; D might be TRBD1 (7 bases). This CDR3 spans 16 amino acids. The germline V and J ends were trimmed by 4 bases and 5 bases, with 21 bases remaining between them. Germline V gene data show CDR1 as SGHRS and CDR2 as YFSETQ. CDR3 DNA sequence: TGCGCCAGCAGCCCACCCCTGGAGGGGGCAGTGGAGACCCAGTACTTC. Amino acid sequence: CASSPPLEGAVETQYF.

The V call is TRBV29-1, the J call TRBJ1-1, with D perhaps TRBD1 (6 bases). Germline assignment: CDR1 SQVTM and CDR2 ANQGSEA. V was clipped by 0 bases and J by 0 bases, with 11 bases between them. This CDR3 spans 15 amino acids. CDR3 sequence reads: CSVEDTGGMNTEAFF. DNA for the CDR3: TGCAGCGTTGAAGATACGGGGGGCATGAACACTGAAGCTTTCTTT.

The chain employs TRBV5-1 and TRBJ2-1, with D perhaps matching TRBD2 (5 bases). The length of the CDR3 is 16 residues. Trimming shortened V by 0 bases and J by 0 bases, and 10 bases separated the two germline ends. Germline V gene lookup returns CDR1 SGHRS and CDR2 YFSETQ. DNA of the CDR3: TGCGCCAGCAGCTTGGGGGAGCCTAGCTCCTACAATGAGCAGTTCTTC. This codes for CASSLGEPSSYNEQFF.

This rearrangement joins TRBV20-1 to TRBJ2-5; possibly TRBD2 for D (6 bases). Germline V lookup: CDR1 DFQATT, CDR2 SNEGSKA (reference sequence). V was trimmed by 6 bases and J by 7 bases, leaving 9 bases between them. The CDR3 runs 10 residues. The CDR3, as DNA: TGCAGTGCCCCCGGGGGGACCCAGTACTTC. This codes for CSAPGGTQYF.